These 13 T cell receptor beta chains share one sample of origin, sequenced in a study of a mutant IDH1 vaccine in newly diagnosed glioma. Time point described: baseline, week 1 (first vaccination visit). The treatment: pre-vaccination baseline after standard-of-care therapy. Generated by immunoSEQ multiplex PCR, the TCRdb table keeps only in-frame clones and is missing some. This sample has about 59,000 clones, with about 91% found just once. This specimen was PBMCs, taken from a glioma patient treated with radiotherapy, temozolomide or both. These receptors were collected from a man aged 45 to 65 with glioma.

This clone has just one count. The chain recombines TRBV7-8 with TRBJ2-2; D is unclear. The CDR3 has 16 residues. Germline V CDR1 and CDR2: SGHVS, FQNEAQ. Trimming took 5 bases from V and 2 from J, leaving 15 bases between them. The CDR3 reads CASSLRNPSNTGELFF. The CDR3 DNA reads TGTGCCAGCAGCCTCAGAAACCCTTCCAACACCGGGGAGCTGTTTTTT.

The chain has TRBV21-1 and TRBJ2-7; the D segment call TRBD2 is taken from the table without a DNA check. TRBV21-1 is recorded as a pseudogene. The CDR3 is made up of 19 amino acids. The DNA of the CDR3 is TGTGCCAGCAGCAACCATCCTCCGGTCAGCGGGAGTCCAGTTGACGAGCAGTACTTC. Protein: CASSNHPPVSGSPVDEQYF.

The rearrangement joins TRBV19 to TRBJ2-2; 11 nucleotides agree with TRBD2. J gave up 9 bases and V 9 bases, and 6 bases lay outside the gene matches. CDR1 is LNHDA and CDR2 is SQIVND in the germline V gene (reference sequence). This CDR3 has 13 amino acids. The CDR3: CASSLAGGRELFF. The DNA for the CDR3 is TGTGCCAGCTCGCTAGCGGGAGGCCGGGAGCTGTTTTTT.

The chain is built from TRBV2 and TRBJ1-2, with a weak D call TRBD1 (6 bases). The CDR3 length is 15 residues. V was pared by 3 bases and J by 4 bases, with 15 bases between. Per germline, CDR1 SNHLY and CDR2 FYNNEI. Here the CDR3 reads CASSELGGHSYGYTF. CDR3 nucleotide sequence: TGTGCCAGCAGTGAGTTAGGGGGGCACAGCTATGGCTACACCTTC.

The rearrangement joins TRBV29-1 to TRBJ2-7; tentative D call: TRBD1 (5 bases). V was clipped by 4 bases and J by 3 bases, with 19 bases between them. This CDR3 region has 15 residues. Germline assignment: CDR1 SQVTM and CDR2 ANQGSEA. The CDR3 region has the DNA TGCAGCGTTGGACCCGACAGAGCCCGAGGCTACGAGCAGTACTTC. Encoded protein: CSVGPDRARGYEQYF.

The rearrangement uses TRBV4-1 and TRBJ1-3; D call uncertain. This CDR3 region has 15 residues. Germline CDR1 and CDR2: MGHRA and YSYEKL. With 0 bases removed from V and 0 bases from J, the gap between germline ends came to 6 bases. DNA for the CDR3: TGCGCCAGCAGCCAAGATCGGAACTCTGGAAACACCATATATTTT. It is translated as CASSQDRNSGNTIYF.

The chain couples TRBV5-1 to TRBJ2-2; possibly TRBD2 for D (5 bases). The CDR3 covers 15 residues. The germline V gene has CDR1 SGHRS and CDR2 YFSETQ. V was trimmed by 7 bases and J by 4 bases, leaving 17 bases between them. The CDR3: CASWIGVSGTGELFF. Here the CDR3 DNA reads TGCGCCAGCTGGATCGGGGTCTCCGGCACCGGGGAGCTGTTTTTT.

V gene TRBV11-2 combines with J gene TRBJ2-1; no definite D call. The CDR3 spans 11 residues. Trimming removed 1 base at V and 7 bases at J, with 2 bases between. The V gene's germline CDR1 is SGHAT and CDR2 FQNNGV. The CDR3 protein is CASSLVNEQFF. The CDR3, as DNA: TGTGCCAGCAGCTTAGTTAATGAGCAGTTCTTC.

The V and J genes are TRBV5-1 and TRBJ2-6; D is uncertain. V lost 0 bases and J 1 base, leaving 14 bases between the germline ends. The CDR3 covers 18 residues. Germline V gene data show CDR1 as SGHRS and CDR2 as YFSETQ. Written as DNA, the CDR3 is TGCGCCAGCAGCTTGGCCTCCTCTGGCGGTTCTGGGGCCAACGTCCTGACTTTC. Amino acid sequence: CASSLASSGGSGANVLTF.

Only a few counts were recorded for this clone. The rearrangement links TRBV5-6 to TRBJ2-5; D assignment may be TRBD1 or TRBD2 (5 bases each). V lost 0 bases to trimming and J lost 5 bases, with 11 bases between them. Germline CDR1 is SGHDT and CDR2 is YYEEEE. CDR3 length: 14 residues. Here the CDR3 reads CASSLDGTTETQYF. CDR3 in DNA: TGTGCCAGCAGCTTGGATGGGACCACGGAGACCCAGTACTTC.

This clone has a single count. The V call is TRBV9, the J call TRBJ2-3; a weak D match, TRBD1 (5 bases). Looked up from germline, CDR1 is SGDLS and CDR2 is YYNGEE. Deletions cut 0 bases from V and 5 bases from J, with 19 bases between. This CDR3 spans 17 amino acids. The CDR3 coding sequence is TGTGCCAGCAGCGTAGAGAGCTGGGGCGGTTTCGGAGATACGCAGTATTTT. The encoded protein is CASSVESWGGFGDTQYF.

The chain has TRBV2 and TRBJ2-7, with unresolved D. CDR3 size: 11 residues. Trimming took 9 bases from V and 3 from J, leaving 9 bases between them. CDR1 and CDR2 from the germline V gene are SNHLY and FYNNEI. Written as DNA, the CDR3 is TGTGCCAGTCTTCAGTTCTACGAGCAGTACTTC. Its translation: CASLQFYEQYF.

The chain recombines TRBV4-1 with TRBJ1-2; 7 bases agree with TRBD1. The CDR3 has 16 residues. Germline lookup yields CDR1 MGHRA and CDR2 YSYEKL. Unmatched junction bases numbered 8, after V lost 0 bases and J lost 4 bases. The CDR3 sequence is CASSQDSDRAAYGYTF. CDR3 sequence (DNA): TGCGCCAGCAGCCAAGATTCCGACAGGGCGGCCTATGGCTACACCTTC.